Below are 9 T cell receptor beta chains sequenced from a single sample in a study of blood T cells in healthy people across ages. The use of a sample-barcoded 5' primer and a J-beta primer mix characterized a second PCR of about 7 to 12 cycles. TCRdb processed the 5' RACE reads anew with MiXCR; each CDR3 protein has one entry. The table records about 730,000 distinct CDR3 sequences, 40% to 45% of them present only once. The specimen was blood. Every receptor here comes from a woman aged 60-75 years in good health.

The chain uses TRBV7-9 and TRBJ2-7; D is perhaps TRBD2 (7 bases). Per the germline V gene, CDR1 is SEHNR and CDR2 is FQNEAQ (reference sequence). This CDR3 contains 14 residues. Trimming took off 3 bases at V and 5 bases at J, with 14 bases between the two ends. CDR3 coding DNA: TGTGCCAGCAGCTTCGGGGGGCCGGGGAACGAGCAGTACTTC. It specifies CASSFGGPGNEQYF.

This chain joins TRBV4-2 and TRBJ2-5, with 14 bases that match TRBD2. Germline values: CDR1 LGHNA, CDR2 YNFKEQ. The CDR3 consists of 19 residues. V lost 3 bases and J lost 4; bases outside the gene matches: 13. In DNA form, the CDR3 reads TGTGCCAGCAGCCAGAGCGGGACTAGCGGGAGAGGTGGGCGAGAGACCCAGTACTTC. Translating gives CASSQSGTSGRGGRETQYF.

CDR3 protein: CATRPGYGYTF. CDR3 sequence (DNA): TGTGCCACCCGCCCTGGGTATGGCTACACCTTC. The chain combines TRBV24-1 with TRBJ1-2; D is ambiguous. Germline CDR1 and CDR2: KGHDR and SFDVKD. The CDR3 has 11 amino acids. V dropped 9 bases and J dropped 5 bases, with 9 bases sitting between them.

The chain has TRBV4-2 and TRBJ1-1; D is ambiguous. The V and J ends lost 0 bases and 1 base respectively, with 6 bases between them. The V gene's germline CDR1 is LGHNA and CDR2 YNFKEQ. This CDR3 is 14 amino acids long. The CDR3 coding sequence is TGTGCCAGCAGCCAAGAGGCAGCGAACACTGAAGCTTTCTTT. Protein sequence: CASSQEAANTEAFF.

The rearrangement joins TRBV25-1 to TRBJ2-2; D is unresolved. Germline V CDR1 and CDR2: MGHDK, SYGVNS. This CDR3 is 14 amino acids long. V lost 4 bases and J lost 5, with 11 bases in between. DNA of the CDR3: TGTGCCAGCAGTGGCGTAAGTTTGACCGGGGAGCTGTTTTTT. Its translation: CASSGVSLTGELFF.

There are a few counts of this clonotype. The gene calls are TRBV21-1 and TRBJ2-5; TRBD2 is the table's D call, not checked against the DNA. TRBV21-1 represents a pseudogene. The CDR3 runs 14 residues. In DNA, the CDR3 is TGTGCCAGCAGCAAAGGTTCGGGGGGGGAGACCCAGTACTTC. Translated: CASSKGSGGETQYF.

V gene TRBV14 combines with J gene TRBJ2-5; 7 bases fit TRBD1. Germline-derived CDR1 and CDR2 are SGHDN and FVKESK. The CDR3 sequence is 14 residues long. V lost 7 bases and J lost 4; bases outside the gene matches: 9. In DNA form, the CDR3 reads TGTGCCAGCATAGGGGGCCTCAGAGGAGAGACCCAGTACTTC. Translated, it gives CASIGGLRGETQYF.

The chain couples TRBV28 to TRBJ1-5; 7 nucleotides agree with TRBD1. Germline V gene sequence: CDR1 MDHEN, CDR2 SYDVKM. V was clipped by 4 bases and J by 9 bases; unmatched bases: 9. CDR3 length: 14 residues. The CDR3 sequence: CASSSGQAAGPQHF. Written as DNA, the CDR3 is TGTGCCAGCAGTTCCGGACAGGCTGCAGGGCCCCAGCATTTT.

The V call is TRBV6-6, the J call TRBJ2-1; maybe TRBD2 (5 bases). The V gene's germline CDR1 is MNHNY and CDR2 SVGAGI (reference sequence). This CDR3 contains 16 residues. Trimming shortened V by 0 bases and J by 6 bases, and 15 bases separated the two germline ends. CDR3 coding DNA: TGTGCCAGCAGTTACTCCCGCGGGTCGAGTTCCAATGAGCAGTTCTTC. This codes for CASSYSRGSSSNEQFF.